A single sample gave rise to the 21 T cell receptor beta chains below, sequenced in a study of shared clonotypes between healthy human individuals. The data were produced by immunoSEQ multiplex PCR, yet TCRdb's version contains in-frame clones alone and is incomplete. The data hold 1,400,000 or so clones, with approximately 98.5% observed a single time. The specimen was naive CD4+ T cells sorted from blood. This sample's subset: CD45RA+ positively selected. These receptors were collected from a man younger than 45 in good health.

The chain is built from TRBV5-1 and TRBJ1-1; D perhaps matches TRBD1 (6 bases). This CDR3 spans 16 amino acids. Germline V gives CDR1 SGHRS, CDR2 YFSETQ. Trimming stripped 0 bases from V and 3 bases from J, with 15 bases between. The CDR3 is CASSLDRQGWHTEAFF. The CDR3 DNA is TGCGCCAGCAGCTTGGACCGGCAGGGGTGGCACACTGAAGCTTTCTTT. The whole variable domain, remainder taken from reference TRBV5-1 and TRBJ1-1, is KAGVTQTPRYLIKTRGQQVTLSCSPISGHRSVSWYQQTPGQGLQFLFEYFSETQRNKGNFPGRFSGRQFSNSRSEMNVSTLELGDSALYLCASSLDRQGWHTEAFFGQGTRLTVV.

The chain has TRBV5-4 and TRBJ1-1, with D perhaps matching TRBD1 (5 bases). The CDR3 length is 15 residues. The V end was cut by 1 base, the J end by 1 base, with 11 bases between. The germline gives CDR1 SGHNT, CDR2 YYREEE (reference sequence). The CDR3 here is CASSLPGTGNTEAFF. The CDR3 DNA follows: TGTGCCAGCAGCTTGCCGGGGACGGGGAACACTGAAGCTTTCTTT.

V and J are TRBV7-2 and TRBJ1-1; weak D call: TRBD1 (5 bases). Germline V lookup: CDR1 SGHTA, CDR2 FQGNSA. V was pared by 4 bases and J by 4 bases, with 10 bases between. CDR3 length equals 13 residues. CDR3 in DNA: TGTGCCAGCAGCTCTCTGGGGGGCACTGAAGCTTTCTTT. This sequence encodes CASSSLGGTEAFF.

CDR3 in DNA: TGCAGTGCTGAAAAGGATGAAAAACTGTTTTTT. Amino acids: CSAEKDEKLFF. V gene TRBV20-1 combines with J gene TRBJ1-4; D remains ambiguous. CDR3 length equals 11 residues. Trimming shortened V by 5 bases and J by 6 bases, and 7 bases separated the two germline ends. From germline, CDR1 is DFQATT and CDR2 SNEGSKA (reference sequence).

The V call is TRBV11-2, the J call TRBJ2-3; a possible D gene is TRBD2 (5 bases). Trimming pared 4 bases from V and 2 bases from J, leaving 16 bases between. Per germline, CDR1 SGHAT and CDR2 FQNNGV. CDR3 size: 16 residues. CDR3 residues: CASSSRSVSITDTQYF. The CDR3 region has the DNA TGTGCCAGCAGCTCCCGTAGCGTCTCTATCACAGATACGCAGTATTTT.

Remarks on this clone: This specimen includes other DNA sequences encoding the same CDR3. The gene calls are TRBV7-2 and TRBJ2-7; TRBD1 matches at 9 bases. This CDR3 contains 12 residues. Trimming cost V 4 bases and J 6 bases; bases outside gene matches: 1. In germline, CDR1 is SGHTA, CDR2 FQGNSA. The CDR3 region has the DNA TGTGCCAGCAGCTCGACAGGGGGCGAGCAGTACTTC. Its protein is CASSSTGGEQYF.

This CDR3 reads CASSRTSGSGELFF. DNA of the CDR3: TGTGCCAGCAGTCGGACTAGCGGGAGCGGGGAGCTGTTTTTT. This chain uses TRBV25-1 with TRBJ2-2, with 13 bases aligning to TRBD2. CDR1 and CDR2 from the germline V gene are MGHDK and SYGVNS. The junction had 1 base not matched to a gene; V was cut back by 5 bases and J by 7 bases. The CDR3 runs to 14 residues.

The chain links TRBV18 to TRBJ2-7; unclear D gene. The ends were cut back, 3 bases at V and 6 bases at J, with 15 bases in the middle. CDR3 length: 14 residues. In germline, CDR1 is KGHSH, CDR2 LQKENI. CDR3 sequence: CASSPLDGSSEQYF. CDR3 DNA sequence: TGTGCCAGCTCACCTCTGGACGGCTCGAGCGAGCAGTACTTC.

Only one count was recorded for this clone. The V gene is TRBV28, the J gene TRBJ2-7; TRBD1 or TRBD2 may be the D gene (5 bases each). Germline assignment: CDR1 MDHEN and CDR2 SYDVKM. The germline V and J ends were trimmed by 3 bases and 2 bases, with 17 bases remaining between them. The CDR3 sequence is 16 residues long. The CDR3 is CASSFLDWGGTYEQYF. The DNA of the CDR3 is TGTGCCAGCAGTTTCTTGGACTGGGGCGGTACCTACGAGCAGTACTTC.

The chain links TRBV18 to TRBJ1-2; TRBD1 matches 9 bases. CDR1 and CDR2 from the germline V gene are KGHSH and LQKENI. The CDR3 has 14 amino acids. Trimming took 3 bases from V and 8 from J; bases not matched to a gene: 7. The DNA of the CDR3 is TGTGCCAGCTCACCGGGACAGGGATCTTTCGGCTACACCTTC. The encoded protein is CASSPGQGSFGYTF.

About this clone itself: This CDR3 is also generated by other DNA sequences in the sample. The chain carries TRBV5-1 and TRBJ1-1; D is undetermined. Between the trimmed V and J ends, which lost 0 bases and 2 bases, there was a span of 5 bases. The CDR3 spans 13 residues. Per germline, CDR1 SGHRS and CDR2 YFSETQ. CDR3 sequence (DNA): TGCGCCAGCAGCTTGGAGCCAAACACTGAAGCTTTCTTT. Translating it yields CASSLEPNTEAFF.

About this clone itself: The same CDR3 is also encoded by other DNA sequences in this sample. The CDR3 protein is CASSPGTNTGELFF. In DNA form, the CDR3 reads TGTGCCAGCTCCCCAGGGACAAACACCGGGGAGCTGTTTTTT. This chain joins TRBV18 and TRBJ2-2, with D perhaps TRBD1 (6 bases). Germline assignment: CDR1 KGHSH and CDR2 LQKENI. Trimming cost V 6 bases and J 2 bases, with 10 bases left between them. The CDR3 runs to 14 residues.

In this sample, this clone turned up once. The chain employs TRBV5-5 and TRBJ2-5; D might be TRBD2 (5 bases). Germline V gene data show CDR1 as SGHKS and CDR2 as YYEKEE (reference sequence). Between the trimmed V and J ends, which lost 0 bases and 3 bases, there was a span of 15 bases. The CDR3 length is 16 residues. The CDR3 region is CASSLAPAKLEETQYF. The CDR3 region has the DNA TGTGCCAGCAGCTTGGCCCCAGCAAAACTAGAAGAGACCCAGTACTTC.

The V and J genes are TRBV5-1 and TRBJ2-7; the match to TRBD2 covers 13 bases. The CDR3 is 15 amino acids. V trimming: 4 bases; J trimming: 5 bases; junction bases outside the gene matches: 6. Germline V gene lookup returns CDR1 SGHRS and CDR2 YFSETQ. The CDR3 DNA is TGCGCCAGCAGCGGGAATGGACTAGCGGGAGACGAGCAGTACTTC. The encoded protein is CASSGNGLAGDEQYF.

The chain carries TRBV7-2 and TRBJ2-1; no clear D gene. V was cut by 0 bases and J by 2 bases, with 8 bases left in between. The CDR3 sequence is 15 residues long. Germline V gene lookup returns CDR1 SGHTA and CDR2 FQGNSA. The CDR3 here is CASSLATATYNEQFF. As DNA, the CDR3 is TGTGCCAGCAGCTTAGCCACAGCCACCTACAATGAGCAGTTCTTC. Drawing the rest from reference TRBV7-2 and TRBJ2-1, the complete variable domain is GAGVSQSPSNKVTEKGKDVELRCDPISGHTALYWYRQSLGQGLEFLIYFQGNSAPDKSGLPSDRFSAERTGGSVSTLTIQRTQQEDSAVYLCASSLATATYNEQFFGPGTRLTVL.

The genes are TRBV2 and TRBJ2-1; D remains unclear. The CDR3 length is 15 residues. V lost 3 bases and J 8 bases, leaving 17 bases between the germline ends. Germline V gives CDR1 SNHLY, CDR2 FYNNEI. The CDR3 region is CASSEDGIGRYEQFF. In DNA, the CDR3 is TGTGCCAGCAGTGAGGATGGGATAGGTCGGTATGAGCAGTTCTTC.

This rearrangement joins TRBV7-3 to TRBJ2-2, with 8 bases that match TRBD2. This CDR3 has 16 residues. V lost 5 bases, J lost 1 base, and 6 bases stayed unmatched. In germline, CDR1 is SGHTA, CDR2 FQGTGA. The chain's CDR3 is CASSRLGLENTGELFF. The CDR3 DNA follows: TGTGCCAGCAGCCGGTTGGGACTAGAGAACACCGGGGAGCTGTTTTTT.

The chain links TRBV7-9 to TRBJ2-1, with TRBD2 matching over 14 bases. The CDR3 contains 17 residues. CDR1 is SEHNR, CDR2 FQNEAQ, per germline (reference sequence). The V gene end was trimmed by 6 bases and the J gene end by 9 bases; junction bases not matched to a gene: 13. CDR3: CASSPTPGTSGSFEQFF. In DNA form, the CDR3 reads TGTGCCAGCAGTCCGACCCCCGGGACTAGCGGGAGTTTTGAGCAGTTCTTC.

The chain couples TRBV25-1 to TRBJ2-3; D call uncertain. V was clipped by 6 bases and J by 8 bases, with 15 bases between them. The CDR3 runs to 13 residues. Germline CDR1 is MGHDK and CDR2 is SYGVNS. The CDR3 is CASSHDPGGTQYF. The CDR3 DNA follows: TGTGCCAGCAGCCACGATCCGGGTGGTACGCAGTATTTT.

This sequence joins TRBV7-8 and TRBJ2-1; 9 positions agree with TRBD2. Germline loops: CDR1 SGHVS, CDR2 FQNEAQ. Trimming took 5 bases from V and 9 from J; bases not matched to a gene: 5. This CDR3 has 13 residues. CDR3 nucleotide sequence: TGTGCCAGCAGCCCCCAACTAGCGGGTGAGCAGTTCTTC. This encodes CASSPQLAGEQFF.

A single count supports this clone. V is TRBV28 and J is TRBJ2-7; 10 nucleotides agree with TRBD2. The CDR3 is made up of 16 amino acids. V shed 3 bases, J shed 1 base, and the junction held 6 bases outside the gene matches. Germline V gives CDR1 MDHEN, CDR2 SYDVKM. The CDR3 DNA follows: TGTGCCAGCAGTTTTAGGACTAGCGGCTATTCCTACGAGCAGTACTTC. Amino acid sequence: CASSFRTSGYSYEQYF.